This TCR beta chain came from a study of blood T cell repertoires in COVID-19. Looking at the study overall: Collection of acute and convalescent COVID-19 samples took place in the United States, Italy and Spain.

Those who participated ranged in age from roughly 18 to 90 years and resided in 20 to 30 US areas. Cohort 3 recovered donors had two negative PCRs, clearance, or symptom resolution. Repertoires were generated with immunoSEQ multiplex PCR, while TCRdb's copy carries only in-frame clones and drops some. The sample consists of 490,000 or so clones, less than 90% of them appearing once. V was cut by 5 bases and J by 0 bases, with 11 bases left in between. Per the germline V gene, CDR1 is SGHRS and CDR2 is YFSETQ. The CDR3 consists of 14 residues. The sample was PBMCs or T cells enriched from blood (not recorded which). The TCR comes from a woman aged 55-69 years who had recovered from COVID-19. The chain uses TRBV5-1 and TRBJ1-2, with TRBD1 as a possible D gene (6 bases). CDR3 amino acids: CASSDRQANYGYTF. The DNA for the CDR3 is TGCGCCAGCAGTGACCGACAGGCTAACTATGGCTACACCTTC.